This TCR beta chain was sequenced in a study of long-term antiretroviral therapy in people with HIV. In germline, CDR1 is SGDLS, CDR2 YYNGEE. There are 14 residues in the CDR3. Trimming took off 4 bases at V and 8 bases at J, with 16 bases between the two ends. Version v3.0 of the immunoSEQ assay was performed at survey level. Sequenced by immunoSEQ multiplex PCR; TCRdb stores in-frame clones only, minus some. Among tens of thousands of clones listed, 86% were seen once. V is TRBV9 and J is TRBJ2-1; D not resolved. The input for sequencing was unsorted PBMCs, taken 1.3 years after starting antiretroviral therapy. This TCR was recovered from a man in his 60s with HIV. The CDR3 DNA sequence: TGTGCCAGCAGCTCCCAGGTGGTGGATCATGAGCAGTTCTTC. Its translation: CASSSQVVDHEQFF.